This TCR beta chain was sequenced for a study of Ad26.COV2.S vaccination and SARS-CoV-2 variants (dated by TCRdb to about 2021). Regarding the study in general: Donors in the vaccine arm were drawn from COV1001, a phase I-IIa trial of Ad26.COV2.S in healthy adults that was multicentre, randomized, double-blind and placebo-controlled. Ad26.COV2.S was administered intramuscularly at a dose of 5x10^10 or 1x10^11 viral particles, either as one shot or as two shots given 56 days apart. The specificity and breadth of SARS-CoV-2-reactive T cell receptors after Ad26.COV2.S vaccination were assessed by TCRbeta repertoire sequencing. The TCR-sequenced set comprised approximately 30 samples: around 20 Ad26.COV2.S vaccine recipients, 5 placebo recipients and 8 SARS-CoV-2 convalescent individuals. Trial participants were randomized into five groups of five: low-dose or high-dose Ad26.COV2.S given once or twice, or placebo on both occasions. Investigators remained blinded to trial group allocation during experiments and outcome assessment. Broad study findings and their caveats: After vaccination, substantial breadth of spike-specific CD8+ and CD4+ T cell responses was reported. The authors noted that the TCR breadth and depth analyses may have underestimated total T cell responses. Vaccine and placebo recipients had comparable non-spike TCR breadth, which fits with the vaccine containing only spike. Comparing responses between vaccine doses or regimens was not something the study was powered to do. Compared with placebo recipients, Ad26.COV2.S recipients showed higher spike-specific TCR breadth (P = 0.0014).

As encoded in the germline V gene, CDR1 is SGHTA while CDR2 is FQGTGA. The CDR3 contains 14 residues, cysteine and phenylalanine counted. Left in the record is the CDR3 DNA by itself, 42 bases read in frame from the first base. V loses 4 bases of germline sequence and J loses 4 bases, and the interval between the two ends is 13 bases. As for this clone: There is no known antigen for this receptor. No clone much larger than this one lies a single base away; base qualities are absent.

The treatment or condition label, as the study defines it: roughly 18 received Ad26.COV2.S at low or high dose, single or two shots; about 5 received placebo; per-sample allocation not given. For vaccine and placebo recipients, repertoires were sequenced using samples collected on day 63 after the first injection. Cohort 1b enrolled roughly 25 adults aged 18-55 years at a single site in Boston, USA, between 29 July and 7 August 2020. As a vaccine, Ad26.COV2.S was a replication-incompetent adenovirus type 26 vector that expressed a prefusion-stabilized SARS-CoV-2 spike protein derived from the original Wuhan strain. The immunoSEQ Assay was the method used to sequence TCRbeta CDR3 regions. After extraction, genomic DNA underwent amplification by bias-controlled multiplex PCR, followed by high-throughput sequencing. The paper's data handling went like this. To quantify the absolute abundance of every unique TCRbeta CDR3 region, sequences were collapsed and filtered. T cell fraction was estimated by normalizing TCRbeta template counts to usable DNA, which was measured by amplifying reference genes present in all nucleated cells. Repertoire TCRs were annotated as SARS-CoV-2-specific by exact matching of V gene, CDR3 amino acid sequence and J gene to a known reactive TCR set. The reference SARS-CoV-2 TCR set came from MIRA and was filtered for enrichment in COVID-19-positive ImmuneCODE repertoires, removing public or cross-reactive TCRs. Based on the MIRA antigens, annotated TCRs were further analysed at the level of specific ORF or position within ORF. Breadth was defined as annotated unique rearrangements over total unique productive rearrangements; depth was the summed frequency of those rearrangements. Two-sided Wilcoxon rank-sum tests were applied when comparing TCR breadth between groups. As stored in TCRdb, this immuneACCESS dataset retains in-frame rearrangements with V and J assigned. A fraction of the clones does not appear; measured against another copy, unresolved V genes explain less than half of the discrepancy, and the remainder lacks a known reason. The DNA was the basis for D and trimming; V, J and clone size are from that table. In all, the sample holds some 340,000 clones, and around four fifths of those were seen once. Jointly, the top ten make up 2% to 2.5% of the sample.

The material sequenced was peripheral blood, taken in a trial of Ad26.COV2.S vaccine versus placebo. This TCR was sampled from a person aged 18 to 65 who received the Ad26.COV2.S COVID-19 vaccine or a placebo. The chain uses TRBV7-3 and TRBJ1-2; possibly the D gene is TRBD1, per 6 matching bases. The CDR3 sequence is CASSSVGGPYGYTF. The nucleotide sequence reads TGTGCCAGCAGCTCCGTCGGGGGGCCCTATGGCTACACCTTC. The entire variable domain, with the stretches around the CDR3 drawn from the reference TRBV7-3 and TRBJ1-2 proteins, is GAGVSQTPSNKVTEKGKYVELRCDPISGHTALYWYRQSLGQGPEFLIYFQGTGAADDSGLPNDRFFAVRPEGSVSTLKIQRTERGDSAVYLCASSSVGGPYGYTFGSGTRLTVV.